These 19 T cell receptor beta chains share one sample of origin, sequenced in a study of T cells in Graves' hyperthyroidism and ophthalmopathy. Template material for amplifying TCR beta CDR3 regions consisted of RNA transcripts. An initial round of RT-PCR targeting the TCR CDR3 relied on the HTBI primer set. A single record per CDR3 protein comes from TCRdb applying MiXCR to the multiplex PCR reads. The sample records about 700,000 distinct CDR3 sequences, around 13% being singletons. What was sequenced was blood. The receptors were sampled from a woman under 30 with Graves' hyperthyroidism.

This clonotype has ten or more counts. This chain links TRBV5-1 with TRBJ1-2; 9 positions agree with TRBD1. The CDR3 covers 15 residues. V shed 6 bases and J 5 bases; nucleotides not matched to a gene: 11. CDR1 is SGHRS, CDR2 YFSETQ, per germline. The CDR3 is CASTGQGPGQYGYTF. The DNA of the CDR3 is TGCGCCAGCACGGGACAGGGCCCCGGGCAATATGGCTACACCTTC. Looking up the rest from reference TRBV5-1 and TRBJ1-2 gives the full variable domain: KAGVTQTPRYLIKTRGQQVTLSCSPISGHRSVSWYQQTPGQGLQFLFEYFSETQRNKGNFPGRFSGRQFSNSRSEMNVSTLELGDSALYLCASTGQGPGQYGYTFGSGTRLTVV.

This clonotype was seen many times. The rearrangement links TRBV20-1 to TRBJ2-5; no clear D. Germline values: CDR1 DFQATT, CDR2 SNEGSKA (reference sequence). The germline V and J ends were trimmed by 0 bases and 4 bases, with 27 bases remaining between them. The CDR3 runs 19 residues. CDR3 residues: CSARDPRLSNSPEVETQYF. The DNA of the CDR3 is TGCAGTGCTAGAGATCCTCGATTGTCTAACAGCCCTGAAGTAGAGACCCAGTACTTC.

This clonotype was counted a few times. Germline and junction disagree at one end, which may indicate a read error. The chain links TRBV5-8 to TRBJ2-2; TRBD1 or TRBD2 may be the D gene (6 bases each). Germline CDR1 is SGHTS and CDR2 is YDEGEE. This CDR3 is 16 amino acids long. CDR3 region: CASSSGSGAYTGGLFF. CDR3 nucleotide sequence: TGTGCCAGCAGCTCTGGGTCGGGGGCGTACACCGGGGGGCTGTTTTTT.

This clonotype was recorded at least ten times. This chain uses TRBV11-3 with TRBJ2-1, with D tentatively TRBD1 (6 bases). This CDR3 comprises 16 residues. From germline, CDR1 is SGHNT and CDR2 YENEEA. The V end was cut by 5 bases, the J end by 4 bases, with 18 bases between. The CDR3 DNA reads as TGTGCCAGCAGCCCCGCAGGGGCGAGATTTTACAATGAGCAGTTCTTC. Residues: CASSPAGARFYNEQFF.

The V and J genes are TRBV3-1 and TRBJ2-5; 14 bases line up with TRBD2. This CDR3 has 19 amino acids. Germline CDR1 reads LGHDT; CDR2 reads YNNKEL (reference sequence). The trim removed 5 bases at V and 4 bases at J, leaving 15 bases unmatched. CDR3 sequence (DNA): TGTGCCAGCAGCTACACACCGGGACTAGCGGGAGAGGGTGGAGAGACCCAGTACTTC. This translates into CASSYTPGLAGEGGETQYF.

This clonotype was counted many times. The chain recombines TRBV30 with TRBJ1-2; no clear D. This CDR3 is 12 amino acids long. The V gene lost 0 bases and the J gene lost 14 bases, with 16 bases spanning the gap. CDR1 and CDR2 (germline): GTSNPN, SVGIG (reference sequence). CDR3 region: CAWSVGKTGETF. The CDR3, as DNA: TGTGCCTGGAGTGTTGGGAAAACCGGTGAGACCTTC. The full variable domain, with the rest looked up from reference TRBV30 and TRBJ1-2, is SQTIHQWPATLVQPVGSPLSLECTVEGTSNPNLYWYRQAAGRGLQLLFYSVGIGQISSEVPQNLSASRPQDRQFILSSKKLLLSDSGFYLCAWSVGKTGETFGSGTRLTVV.

As concerns this clonotype: This clone may be a read error of a much larger clone one base away. The V and J genes are TRBV7-2 and TRBJ2-2; weak D call: TRBD1 (6 bases). The CDR3 is 17 residues long. Germline V gives CDR1 SGHTA, CDR2 FQGNSA. Trimming cost V 7 bases and J 3 bases, with 21 bases left between them. CDR3 loop: CASTRPVGGVYTGELFF. CDR3 in DNA: TGTGCCAGCACCCGTCCCGTAGGGGGAGTGTACACCGGGGAGCTGTTTTTT.

This clonotype has only a few counts. The chain joins TRBV11-2 to TRBJ1-6; perhaps TRBD1 as D (6 bases). V lost 5 bases to trimming and J lost 6 bases, with 14 bases between them. The germline V gene has CDR1 SGHAT and CDR2 FQNNGV. This CDR3 has 15 residues. The DNA for the CDR3 is TGTGCCAGCAGCCGAGACGGACAGCTTAATTCACCCCTCCACTTT. Its protein product is CASSRDGQLNSPLHF.

As to this clonotype: Since a much larger clone is just one base distant, this may be a read error. Without the conserved terminal phenylalanine or tryptophan, this CDR3 likely stems from a read error. This rearrangement joins TRBV5-6 to TRBJ1-1; possible D gene TRBD1, 5 bases. Germline CDR1 and CDR2: SGHDT and YYEEEE. CDR3 length: 14 amino acids. With 4 bases removed from V and 5 bases from J, the gap between germline ends came to 15 bases. The CDR3 sequence: CASSPLGARTEAFS. The CDR3 DNA reads as TGTGCCAGCAGCCCGCTCGGGGCCCGGACTGAAGCTTTCTCT.

This sequence joins TRBV27 and TRBJ2-1; 7 bases are shared with TRBD2. J gave up 0 bases and V 1 base, and 6 bases lay outside the gene matches. CDR1 MNHEY and CDR2 SMNVEV come from the germline V gene (reference sequence). The CDR3 contains 17 residues. Written as DNA, the CDR3 is TGTGCCAGCAGTTTATACCCTGGGACTAACTCCTACAATGAGCAGTTCTTC. It encodes CASSLYPGTNSYNEQFF.

The gene calls are TRBV6-1 and TRBJ2-7, with no clear D. The CDR3 is 11 residues long. Trimming cost V 8 bases and J 7 bases, with 12 bases left between them. From germline, CDR1 is MNHNS and CDR2 SASEGT. CDR3 DNA: TGTGCCAGCTCTAAGAGGCAGGAGCAGTACTTC. Protein: CASSKRQEQYF.

This chain connects TRBV12-3 or TRBV12-4 to TRBJ2-3; the match to TRBD2 covers 7 bases. The CDR3 covers 18 residues. The ends lost 4 bases at V and 2 bases at J; junction bases unmatched: 15. This CDR3 reads CASSSEGGASGFTDTQYF. CDR3 DNA: TGTGCCAGCAGTTCTGAGGGCGGGGCTAGCGGCTTCACAGATACGCAGTATTTT.

This clonotype was seen ten or more times. The genes are TRBV28 and TRBJ2-7; D is uncertain. The CDR3 totals 10 residues. From germline, CDR1 is MDHEN and CDR2 SYDVKM. V lost 11 bases, J lost 2 bases, and 7 bases lay in between. CDR3 loop: CAGRPYEQYF. The CDR3 nucleotides read TGTGCCGGGCGACCCTACGAGCAGTACTTC.

This clonotype was counted many times. This rearrangement joins TRBV25-1 to TRBJ2-7; TRBD2 agrees at 8 bases. Trimming removed 3 bases from V and 1 base from J; junction bases left unmatched: 11. The CDR3 is made up of 17 amino acids. Germline V gene lookup returns CDR1 MGHDK and CDR2 SYGVNS. The CDR3 spells CASSEDVRLASSYEQYF. For the CDR3, the DNA is TGTGCCAGCAGTGAGGACGTAAGACTAGCGTCTTCCTACGAGCAGTACTTC.

At least ten counts were recorded for this clonotype. The V gene is TRBV27, the J gene TRBJ2-5; 14 bases are shared with TRBD2. CDR3 size: 15 residues. Trimming at V came to 6 bases and at J to 6 bases, leaving 6 bases not matched to a gene. Germline V gene data show CDR1 as MNHEY and CDR2 as SMNVEV (reference sequence). The CDR3 sequence: CASRWTSGRSKTQYF. CDR3 in DNA: TGTGCCAGCAGATGGACTAGCGGGAGGTCGAAGACCCAGTACTTC.

The V and J genes are TRBV27 and TRBJ2-7; either TRBD1 or TRBD2 may fit D (6 bases each). The CDR3 has 13 residues. Trimming left V 6 bases short and J 3 bases short, with 12 bases between. Germline V gives CDR1 MNHEY, CDR2 SMNVEV (reference sequence). The CDR3 loop is CASSKQGLYEQYF. In nucleotides, the CDR3 is TGTGCCAGCAGCAAACAGGGACTCTACGAGCAGTACTTC.

Note on this clonotype: No conserved phenylalanine or tryptophan ends this CDR3, so it is likely a read error. The genes are TRBV29-1 and TRBJ2-7; TRBD2 is a possible D gene (5 bases). This CDR3 is built from 12 residues. The germline V and J ends were trimmed by 3 bases and 3 bases, with 9 bases remaining between them. From germline, CDR1 is SQVTM and CDR2 ANQGSEA. This CDR3 reads CSVEGEGYEQYI. DNA for the CDR3: TGCAGCGTTGAGGGTGAGGGCTACGAGCAGTACATC.

This clonotype was seen more than once but under ten times. The chain couples TRBV20-1 to TRBJ2-5, with 10 bases matching TRBD1. J lost 13 bases, V lost 5 bases, and 10 bases had no gene match. Per the germline V gene, CDR1 is DFQATT and CDR2 is SNEGSKA (reference sequence). The CDR3 sequence is 12 residues long. The CDR3 nucleotides are TGCAGTGCTTACTACGGGACAGGGGACCGGTACTTC. It specifies CSAYYGTGDRYF.

Many counts were recorded for this clonotype. CDR3 in amino acids: CASSERSGAFETWRDLAGGNEQFF. The CDR3 bases are TGTGCCAGCAGTGAAAGATCGGGAGCCTTCGAGACCTGGAGGGATCTAGCGGGCGGGAATGAGCAGTTCTTC. The gene calls are TRBV2 and TRBJ2-1, with 8 bases lining up with TRBD2. Looked up from germline, CDR1 is SNHLY and CDR2 is FYNNEI. V trimming: 2 bases; J trimming: 7 bases; junction bases outside the gene matches: 34. The CDR3 length is 24 residues.